Sequencing of this TCR beta chain was carried out in a study of cytomegalovirus exposure and HLA in healthy donors. For the study at large: In a later analysis, the roughly 120 validation repertoires were reported to have used the same platform as the 666 first-cohort repertoires.

CDR1 is SGDLS, CDR2 YYNGEE, per germline. This CDR3 is built from 16 residues. V was pared by 0 bases and J by 3 bases, with 9 bases of the junction left unmatched. Study outcomes and limitations: In the roughly 120 validation repertoires, more than 85% of cluster scores exceeded 0, per a later analysis. Investigators reported approximately 170 TCR beta chains as tied to cytomegalovirus.

Separation from the roughly 600-subject first cohort characterized the approximately 120-subject validation cohort, to which the donors belonged. Sequenced by immunoSEQ multiplex PCR; TCRdb stores in-frame clones only, minus some. The sample consists of 250,000 to 300,000 clones, about 86% of them appearing once. To note about this clone: Its antigen remains unidentified.

The clonotype was recovered from a young woman in good health and CMV-seronegative. The V and J genes are TRBV9 and TRBJ2-7; 7 bases line up with TRBD1. Material: PBMCs. The CDR3 sequence: CASSVGPDRRRYEQYF. DNA for the CDR3: TGTGCCAGCAGCGTAGGCCCGGACAGGCGGCGCTACGAGCAGTACTTC.